The TCR beta chain described here comes from a study of vaccination effects on CD4 cells after COVID-19. The repertoire was sequenced with immunoSEQ multiplex PCR; TCRdb's copy has only in-frame clones and lacks some. The sample comprises about 37,000 clones, approximately 74% of which are singletons, and 3% rests with the top ten. On this clone itself: Its antigen is unknown.

V gave up 6 bases and J gave up 0 bases, with 11 bases separating them. The CDR3 runs to 14 residues. CDR1 is SGHRS and CDR2 is YFSETQ in the germline V gene. Between days 9 and 11 of culture, CD4+ T cells were separated out. Nucleocapsid antibodies were negative in the vaccine recipients, who had never had SARS-CoV-2 infection. The specimen comprised CD4+ T cells from PBMCs cultured without peptide, sampled before COVID-19 vaccination. The TCR was taken from a human donor who received a COVID-19 vaccine. The chain has TRBV5-1 and TRBJ2-3, with D uncertain. Here the CDR3 DNA reads TGCGCCAGCAAGGCACCCCTGAGCACAGATACGCAGTATTTT. Encoded protein: CASKAPLSTDTQYF.